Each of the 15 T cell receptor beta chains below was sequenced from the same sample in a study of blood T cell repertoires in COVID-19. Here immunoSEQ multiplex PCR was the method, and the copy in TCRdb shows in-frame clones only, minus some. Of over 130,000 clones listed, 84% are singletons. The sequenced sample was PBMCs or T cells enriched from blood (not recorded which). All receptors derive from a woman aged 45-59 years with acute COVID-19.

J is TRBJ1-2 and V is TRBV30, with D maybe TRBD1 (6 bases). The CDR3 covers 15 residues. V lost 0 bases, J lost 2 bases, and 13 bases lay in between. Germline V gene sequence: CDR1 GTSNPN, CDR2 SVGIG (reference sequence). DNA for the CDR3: TGTGCCTGGAGTGTTGTCAGGACAGAAAACTATGGCTACACCTTC. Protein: CAWSVVRTENYGYTF.

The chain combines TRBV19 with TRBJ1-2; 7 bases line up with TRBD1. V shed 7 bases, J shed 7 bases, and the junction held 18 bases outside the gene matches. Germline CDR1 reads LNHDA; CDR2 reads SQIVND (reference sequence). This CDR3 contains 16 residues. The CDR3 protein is CASTSGGRGSPSGYTF. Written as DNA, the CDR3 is TGTGCCAGTACTTCTGGAGGCAGGGGGTCACCGAGTGGCTACACCTTC.

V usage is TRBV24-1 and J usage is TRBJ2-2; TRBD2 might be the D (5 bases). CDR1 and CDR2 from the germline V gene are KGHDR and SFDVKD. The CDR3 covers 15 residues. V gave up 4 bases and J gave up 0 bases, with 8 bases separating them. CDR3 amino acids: CATSEAEANTGELFF. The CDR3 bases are TGTGCCACCAGTGAAGCGGAAGCGAACACCGGGGAGCTGTTTTTT.

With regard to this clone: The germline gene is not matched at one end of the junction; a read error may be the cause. The CDR3 nucleotides are TGTGCCAGCAGCTCCCCTAGCGGCCTGAACTCCGGGGAGCTGTTTTTT. Amino acid sequence: CASSSPSGLNSGELFF. This chain links TRBV11-3 with TRBJ2-2; 7 bases line up with TRBD2. This CDR3 comprises 16 residues. Germline CDR1 reads SGHNT; CDR2 reads YENEEA.

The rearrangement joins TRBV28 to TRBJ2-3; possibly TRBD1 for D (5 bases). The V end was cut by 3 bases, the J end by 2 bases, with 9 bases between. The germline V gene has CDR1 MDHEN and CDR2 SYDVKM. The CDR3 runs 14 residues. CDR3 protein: CASSFDSSTDTQYF. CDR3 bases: TGTGCCAGCAGTTTTGACAGTTCCACAGATACGCAGTATTTT.

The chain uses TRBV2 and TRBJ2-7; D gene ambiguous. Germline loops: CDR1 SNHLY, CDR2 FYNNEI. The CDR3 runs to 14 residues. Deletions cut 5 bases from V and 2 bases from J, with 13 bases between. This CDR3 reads CASSTTRSAYEQYF. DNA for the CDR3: TGTGCCAGCAGTACTACTCGGTCCGCCTACGAGCAGTACTTC.

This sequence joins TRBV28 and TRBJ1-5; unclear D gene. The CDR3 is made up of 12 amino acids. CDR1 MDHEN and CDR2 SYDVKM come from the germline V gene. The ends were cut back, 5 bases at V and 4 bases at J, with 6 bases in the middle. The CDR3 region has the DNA TGTGCCAGCAGTCCCCCGAATCAGCCCCAGCATTTT. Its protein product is CASSPPNQPQHF.

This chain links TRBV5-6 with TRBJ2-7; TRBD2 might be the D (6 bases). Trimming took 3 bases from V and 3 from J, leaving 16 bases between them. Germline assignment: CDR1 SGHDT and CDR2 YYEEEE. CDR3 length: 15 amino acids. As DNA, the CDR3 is TGTGCCAGCAGCTGGGGGTCCGGGGGTTTCTACGAGCAGTACTTC. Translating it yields CASSWGSGGFYEQYF.

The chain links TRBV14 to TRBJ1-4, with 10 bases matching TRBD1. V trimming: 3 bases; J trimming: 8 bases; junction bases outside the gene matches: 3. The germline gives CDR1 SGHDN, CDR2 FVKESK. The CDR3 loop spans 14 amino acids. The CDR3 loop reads CASSQGTGEEKLFF. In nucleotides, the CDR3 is TGTGCCAGCAGCCAGGGGACAGGGGAGGAAAAACTGTTTTTT.

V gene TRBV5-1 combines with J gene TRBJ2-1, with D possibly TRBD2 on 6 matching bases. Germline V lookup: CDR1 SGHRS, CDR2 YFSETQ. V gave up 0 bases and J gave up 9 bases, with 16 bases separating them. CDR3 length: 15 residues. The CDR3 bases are TGCGCCAGCAGCTTGGTGGTGGGAGGCGATATTGAGCAGTTCTTC. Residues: CASSLVVGGDIEQFF.

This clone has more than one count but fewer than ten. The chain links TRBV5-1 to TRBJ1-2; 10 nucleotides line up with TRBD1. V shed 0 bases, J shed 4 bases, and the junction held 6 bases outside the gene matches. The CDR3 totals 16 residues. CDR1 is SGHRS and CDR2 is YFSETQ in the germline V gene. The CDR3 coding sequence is TGCGCCAGCAGCTTGGGCGACAGGGGGCGTCTCTATGGCTACACCTTC. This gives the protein CASSLGDRGRLYGYTF. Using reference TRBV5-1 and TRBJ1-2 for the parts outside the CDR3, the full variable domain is KAGVTQTPRYLIKTRGQQVTLSCSPISGHRSVSWYQQTPGQGLQFLFEYFSETQRNKGNFPGRFSGRQFSNSRSEMNVSTLELGDSALYLCASSLGDRGRLYGYTFGSGTRLTVV.

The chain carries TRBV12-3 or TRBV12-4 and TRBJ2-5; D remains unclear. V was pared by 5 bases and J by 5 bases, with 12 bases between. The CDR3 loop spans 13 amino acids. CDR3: CASSPRVRETQYF. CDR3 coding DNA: TGTGCCAGCAGTCCCCGAGTCAGGGAGACCCAGTACTTC.

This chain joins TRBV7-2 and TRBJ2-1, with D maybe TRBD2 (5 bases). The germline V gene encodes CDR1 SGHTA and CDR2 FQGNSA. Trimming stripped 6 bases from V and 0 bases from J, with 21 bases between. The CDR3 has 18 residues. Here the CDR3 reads CASSTGLLRPLSYNEQFF. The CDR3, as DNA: TGTGCCAGCAGTACCGGACTCCTCCGCCCCCTCTCCTACAATGAGCAGTTCTTC.

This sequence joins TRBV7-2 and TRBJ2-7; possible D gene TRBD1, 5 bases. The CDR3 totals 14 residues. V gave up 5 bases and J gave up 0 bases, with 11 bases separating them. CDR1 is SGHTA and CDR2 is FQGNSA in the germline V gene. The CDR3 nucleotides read TGTGCCAGCAGCAAAACAGGTCCCTCCTACGAGCAGTACTTC. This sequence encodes CASSKTGPSYEQYF.

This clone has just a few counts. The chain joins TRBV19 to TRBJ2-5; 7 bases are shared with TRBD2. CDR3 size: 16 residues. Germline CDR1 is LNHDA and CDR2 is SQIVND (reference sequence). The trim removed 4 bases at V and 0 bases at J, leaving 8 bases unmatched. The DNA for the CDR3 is TGTGCCAGTAGTAGAGCGGGGAGGGTGTACCAAGAGACCCAGTACTTC. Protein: CASSRAGRVYQETQYF.